The 10 T cell receptor beta chains given below trace back to one sample, sequenced in a study of cytomegalovirus exposure and HLA in healthy donors. The PCR contained 60 Vbeta and 13 Jbeta primers. Assay: immunoSEQ multiplex PCR; the TCRdb copy retains only in-frame clones and omits some. The table has 150,000 to 200,000 clones, more than 65% seen once. Material for sequencing was PBMCs. Receptors were obtained from a man aged 45-65 years in good health and CMV-seropositive.

The rearrangement uses TRBV28 and TRBJ1-5, with D uncertain. This CDR3 has 16 residues. Trimming took 4 bases from V and 0 from J, leaving 13 bases between them. CDR1 and CDR2 from the germline V gene are MDHEN and SYDVKM. The DNA for the CDR3 is TGTGCCAGCAGTTGGTGGGCCGGAAATAGCAATCAGCCCCAGCATTTT. Translated: CASSWWAGNSNQPQHF.

The chain recombines TRBV11-2 with TRBJ1-3, with a possible D match to TRBD1 (5 bases). Germline CDR1 reads SGHAT; CDR2 reads FQNNGV. Trimming shortened V by 6 bases and J by 0 bases, and 12 bases separated the two germline ends. CDR3 length: 15 residues. In DNA form, the CDR3 reads TGTGCCAGCAGTTACTACAGGAGCTCTGGAAACACCATATATTTT. This gives the protein CASSYYRSSGNTIYF.

The chain carries TRBV4-1 and TRBJ2-2; tentatively, D is TRBD1 (6 bases). V lost 4 bases and J lost 0, with 12 bases in between. There are 16 residues in the CDR3. Germline V lookup: CDR1 MGHRA, CDR2 YSYEKL. The CDR3 sequence is CASSRWTEPNTGELFF. As DNA, the CDR3 is TGCGCCAGCAGCCGCTGGACAGAGCCGAACACCGGGGAGCTGTTTTTT.

This clone was picked up one time. This chain links TRBV4-3 with TRBJ2-7; the match to TRBD2 covers 14 bases. Germline values: CDR1 LGHNA, CDR2 YSLEER. J lost 3 bases, V lost 1 base, and 11 bases had no gene match. This CDR3 is built from 19 residues. The CDR3 DNA is TGCGCCAGCAGCCAAGTCCGGGGGACTAGCGGGAGATCTATCTACGAGCAGTACTTC. This gives the protein CASSQVRGTSGRSIYEQYF.

This chain connects TRBV2 to TRBJ1-1; D not resolved. Deletions cut 5 bases from V and 5 bases from J, with 9 bases between. CDR3 length: 12 residues. From germline, CDR1 is SNHLY and CDR2 FYNNEI. CDR3 residues: CASSTGRTEAFF. DNA of the CDR3: TGTGCCAGCAGTACCGGGAGGACTGAAGCTTTCTTT.

This chain connects TRBV28 to TRBJ2-1; possible D gene TRBD1, 6 bases. CDR3 length equals 11 residues. Trimming shortened V by 5 bases and J by 8 bases, and 7 bases separated the two germline ends. Germline V gene lookup returns CDR1 MDHEN and CDR2 SYDVKM. CDR3 bases: TGTGCCAGCAGTGACAGGTATGAGCAGTTCTTC. This gives the protein CASSDRYEQFF. Full variable domain (missing parts from reference TRBV28 and TRBJ2-1): DVKVTQSSRYLVKRTGEKVFLECVQDMDHENMFWYRQDPGLGLRLIYFSYDVKMKEKGDIPEGYSVSREKKERFSLILESASTNQTSMYLCASSDRYEQFFGPGTRLTVL.

This chain joins TRBV4-3 and TRBJ2-7; D unclear. This CDR3 is built from 18 residues. The germline V gene encodes CDR1 LGHNA and CDR2 YSLEER. V lost 1 base and J lost 3, with 22 bases in between. The DNA for the CDR3 is TGCGCCAGCAGCCAAGCCAGGCGAAAGCCCAAGATGGTCTACGAGCAGTACTTC. Translating it yields CASSQARRKPKMVYEQYF.

V gene TRBV5-1 combines with J gene TRBJ1-3; 7 bases map to TRBD1. The CDR3 covers 14 residues. Trimming cost V 5 bases and J 4 bases; bases outside gene matches: 6. CDR1 and CDR2 from the germline V gene are SGHRS and YFSETQ. The CDR3 spells CASSFGTAGNTIYF. CDR3 nucleotides: TGCGCCAGCAGTTTTGGGACAGCCGGAAACACCATATATTTT.

The V and J genes are TRBV5-4 and TRBJ1-1; possibly TRBD1 for D (6 bases). The germline V gene has CDR1 SGHNT and CDR2 YYREEE (reference sequence). Trimming stripped 2 bases from V and 0 bases from J, with 14 bases between. The CDR3 spans 16 residues. The CDR3 region is CASSFHGGGLNTEAFF. The CDR3 coding sequence is TGTGCCAGCAGCTTTCACGGTGGGGGCCTGAACACTGAAGCTTTCTTT.

The V call is TRBV11-2, the J call TRBJ2-7; 7 bases align to TRBD2. The V segment lost 6 bases and the J segment 2 bases; nucleotides outside the gene matches: 7. This CDR3 region has 14 residues. In germline, CDR1 is SGHAT, CDR2 FQNNGV. The CDR3 protein is CASSFGEGAYEQYF. The CDR3 nucleotides are TGTGCCAGCAGTTTCGGGGAGGGTGCCTACGAGCAGTACTTC.